The present T cell receptor beta chain was sequenced within a study of identical twins. The CDR3 spans 14 residues. One entry per CDR3 protein results from TCRdb running MiXCR on the 5' RACE reads. The table shows roughly 690,000 distinct CDR3 sequences, with roughly 6.2% occurring only once. This clonotype has ten or more counts. The antigen is unknown. One end of the junction fails to match germline, which may point to a read error. General study findings and limits: Possibly, invariant MAIT and iNKT cells partly confounded zero-insertion analyses.

Sample: naive T cells sorted from blood. The clonotype was recovered from a man younger than 30 in good health. V usage is TRBV12-3 or TRBV12-4 and J usage is TRBJ2-3, with 14 bases lining up with TRBD2. The CDR3 region has the DNA TGTGCCAGCAGTTTTCCGACTAGCGGGAGGGCCTCCAAATTT. It encodes CASSFPTSGRASKF.